This is a list of T cell receptor beta chains from one sample in a study of CD8+ T cells in alopecia areata. Profiled with immunoSEQ multiplex PCR; TCRdb holds only in-frame clones, not every one. The sample holds some 130,000 clones, about 50% seen once. The material was CD4+ T cells sorted from blood, obtained at week 4, from a patient treated with tofacitinib. These receptors were collected from a human donor with alopecia areata. CDR3s include the opening cysteine and the closing phenylalanine or tryptophan. The D gene is left open where the match is weak. Not every row has a clone size; where given, it reads once, few, many or a size class.

>TRBV6-1|14|TRBD1|few|TRBJ1-2
TGTGCCAGCAGTGAAGACGGGGACAGCTATGGCTACACCTTC
CASSEDGDSYGYTF
>TRBV5-1|15|TRBD2|.|TRBJ2-2
TGCGCCAGCAGCGTAAGCGGGGCGAACACCGGGGAGCTGTTTTTT
CASSVSGANTGELFF
>TRBV2|14|.|few|TRBJ1-5
TGTGCCAGCAGCACCTTCAGGGTCAATCAGCCCCAGCATTTT
CASSTFRVNQPQHF
>TRBV29-1|14|.|.|TRBJ2-6
TGCAGCGTTGAAGGGGACTCTGGGGCCAACGTCCTGACTTTC
CSVEGDSGANVLTF
>TRBV5-1|14|.|.|TRBJ1-1
TGCGCCAGCAGCTCCTCGCTTGGAAACACTGAAGCTTTCTTT
CASSSSLGNTEAFF
>TRBV30|13|TRBD1|few|TRBJ1-5
TGTGCCTGGAGCGGACAGGGCGGGCAGCCCCAGCATTTT
CAWSGQGGQPQHF
>TRBV27|17|.|few|TRBJ2-6
TGTGCCAGCAGTGCCAGACAGTTCCACTCTGGGGCCAACGTCCTGACTTTC
CASSARQFHSGANVLTF
>TRBV6-5|12|.|.|TRBJ1-6
TGTGCCAGCAGCTTGGGTAATTCACCCCTCCACTTT
CASSLGNSPLHF
>TRBV11-2|15|.|.|TRBJ2-1
TGTGCCAGCAGCTTGAGGACGGGCAAATACAATGAGCAGTTCTTC
CASSLRTGKYNEQFF
>TRBV29-1|14|.|few|TRBJ2-1
TGCAGCGGCCAAGGACTCGCGGGCTCCAATGAGCAGTTCTTC
CSGQGLAGSNEQFF
>TRBV6-5|13|TRBD1|.|TRBJ1-2
TGTGCCAGCAGCAGACAGGGTTCCGGTGGCTACACCTTC
CASSRQGSGGYTF
>TRBV7-9|14|.|.|TRBJ2-3
TGTGCCAGCAGTCCAGGGATTCGCACAGATACGCAGTATTTT
CASSPGIRTDTQYF
>TRBV5-1|16|.|.|TRBJ2-3
TGCGCCAGCAGCTTTCGACCGGGGGCCTCCACAGATACGCAGTATTTT
CASSFRPGASTDTQYF
>TRBV29-1|13|TRBD1|.|TRBJ1-5
TGCAGCGTGAAGGGACAGGGCAATCAGCCCCAGCATTTT
CSVKGQGNQPQHF
>TRBV30|13|.|.|TRBJ2-1
TGTGCCTGGTCAGGCCGCTCCTACAATGAGCAGTTCTTC
CAWSGRSYNEQFF
>TRBV5-1|14|TRBD1|.|TRBJ2-3
TGCGCCAGCAGCCGGGGACAGGACGGAGATACGCAGTATTTT
CASSRGQDGDTQYF
>TRBV5-1|15|.|.|TRBJ2-1
TGCGCCAGCAGCATGGGACTCGCCACGTACAATGAGCAGTTCTTC
CASSMGLATYNEQFF
>TRBV29-1|12|.|few|TRBJ2-7
TGCAGCGTGGGGGGGTGGACAGTCGAGCAGTACTTC
CSVGGWTVEQYF
>TRBV5-6|14|.|.|TRBJ2-5
TGTGCCAGCAGCTTGCTTTATGGGCGGCAGACCCAGTACTTC
CASSLLYGRQTQYF
>TRBV29-1|17|TRBD1|few|TRBJ2-6
TGCAGCGTTGAAGCTGGACAGGACCCCTCTGGGGCCAACGTCCTGACTTTC
CSVEAGQDPSGANVLTF
>TRBV11-2|12|.|.|TRBJ2-5
TGTGCCAGCAGCACCTTTCGGGAGACCCAGTACTTC
CASSTFRETQYF
>TRBV7-6|15|.|.|TRBJ1-5
TGTGCCAGCAGCTTTACCCAAGGACCCAATCAGCCCCAGCATTTT
CASSFTQGPNQPQHF
>TRBV10-3|15|TRBD1|few|TRBJ2-7
TGTGCCATCAGTTCTCCGGGACAGGGGTGGAACGAGCAGTACTTC
CAISSPGQGWNEQYF
>TRBV9|14|.|few|TRBJ2-5
TGTGCCAGCAGCGTAGCCCAAGGGGGGGAGACCCAGTACTTC
CASSVAQGGETQYF
>TRBV29-1|14|TRBD1|.|TRBJ2-3
TGCAGCGTTGGATGGGGACAGAAAAGAGATACGCAGTATTTT
CSVGWGQKRDTQYF
>TRBV29-1|15|TRBD1|few|TRBJ1-2
TGCAGCGTCGTTTTCACAGGGACAGATAACTATGGCTACACCTTC
CSVVFTGTDNYGYTF
>TRBV7-2|12|.|.|TRBJ1-4
TGTGCCAGCGGGCTTGCTAATGAAAAACTGTTTTTT
CASGLANEKLFF
>TRBV5-1|16|.|few|TRBJ2-6
TGCGCCAGCAGCTCTGCGCAGAATTCTGGGGCCAACGTCCTGACTTTC
CASSSAQNSGANVLTF
>TRBV30|14|TRBD1|few|TRBJ1-1
TGTGCCTGGAGTAAGGACAGGGGATGGACTGAAGCTTTCTTT
CAWSKDRGWTEAFF
>TRBV7-9|14|.|.|TRBJ2-7
TGTGCCAGCAGCTTAGAAGGGGTGAACTACGAGCAGTACTTC
CASSLEGVNYEQYF
>TRBV11-2|11|.|few|TRBJ2-3
TGTGCCAGCAGCCACACAGATACGCAGTATTTT
CASSHTDTQYF
>TRBV7-9|14|.|.|TRBJ2-3
TGTGCCAGCAGCTTATCACCCGCGAGAGATACGCAGTATTTT
CASSLSPARDTQYF
>TRBV18|12|.|.|TRBJ2-7
TGTGCCAGCTCACCACTGGGCTACGAGCAGTACTTC
CASSPLGYEQYF
>TRBV11-1|14|TRBD2|few|TRBJ2-5
TGTGCCAGCAGCCCACGGGAGGATTTGGAGACCCAGTACTTC
CASSPREDLETQYF
>TRBV5-1|16|.|few|TRBJ1-5
TGCGCCAGCAGCTTGGCCGAGAGCTATAGCAATCAGCCCCAGCATTTT
CASSLAESYSNQPQHF
>TRBV9|14|.|.|TRBJ2-2
TGTGCCAGCAGCGTATCAGCCGCTAGTGGGGAGCTGTTTTTT
CASSVSAASGELFF
>TRBV5-6|15|TRBD1|.|TRBJ2-7
TGTGCCAGCAGCTTCCGGACAGGGGGTTTCGGCGAGCAGTACTTC
CASSFRTGGFGEQYF
>TRBV15|14|TRBD2|.|TRBJ2-3
TGTGCCACCAGCTTAACTAGCGGGGCAGATACGCAGTATTTT
CATSLTSGADTQYF
>TRBV5-1|13|.|few|TRBJ2-3
TGCGCCAGCAGCTTCCAGGGCACAGATACGCAGTATTTT
CASSFQGTDTQYF
>TRBV6-5|13|.|.|TRBJ2-4
TGTGCCAGCAGTGACCGTGGGGAAAACATTCAGTACTTC
CASSDRGENIQYF
>TRBV2|15|TRBD2|.|TRBJ2-3
TGTGCCGGATCGCAAAGGCGGGGGGCCTTAGATACGCAGTATTTT
CAGSQRRGALDTQYF
>TRBV5-4|12|TRBD2|.|TRBJ2-1
TGTGCCAGCAGCTCGGGACTAGCGGAGCAGTTCTTC
CASSSGLAEQFF
>TRBV30|14|TRBD2|.|TRBJ2-7
TGTGCCTGGAGTCTAGCGGGATTCTCCTACGAGCAGTACTTC
CAWSLAGFSYEQYF
>TRBV7-9|15|TRBD1|few|TRBJ1-6
TGTGCCAGCAGCCTCGGGACAGGGGGCGATTCACCCCTCCACTTT
CASSLGTGGDSPLHF
>TRBV4-1|16|.|.|TRBJ2-1
TGTGCCAGCAGCCAAGTGATCTTGAGAGAAACCAATGAGCAGTTCTTC
CASSQVILRETNEQFF
>TRBV4-1|16|TRBD2|.|TRBJ2-5
TGCGCCAGCAGCCAAGATTGGGGGGGAGGAGTGGAGACCCAGTACTTC
CASSQDWGGGVETQYF
>TRBV5-1|16|.|.|TRBJ2-7
TGCGCCAGCCGAGACCGGGGGACCCGAGGGACCTACGAGCAGTACTTC
CASRDRGTRGTYEQYF
>TRBV7-2|15|.|few|TRBJ2-1
TGTGCCAGCAGCTTTACCTCGACAGCGACCAATGAGCAGTTCTTC
CASSFTSTATNEQFF
>TRBV5-1|13|.|.|TRBJ1-6
TGCGCCAGCAGCCAATATTATAATTCACCCCTCCACTTT
CASSQYYNSPLHF
>TRBV30|12|.|.|TRBJ1-2
TGTGCCTGGATGGACAGCGGCTATGGCTACACCTTC
CAWMDSGYGYTF
>TRBV30|11|.|.|TRBJ2-2
TGTGCCTGGGCCCGGACCGGGGAGCTGTTTTTT
CAWARTGELFF
>TRBV29-1|12|.|few|TRBJ2-7
TGCAGCGTTGACCTTTCTTTGGGGGGGCAGTACTTC
CSVDLSLGGQYF
>TRBV29-1|14|TRBD2|.|TRBJ2-2
TGCAGCGTTGCTCCAGCGGGGTCCACCGGGGAGCTGTTTTTT
CSVAPAGSTGELFF
>TRBV6-5|15|.|.|TRBJ2-5
TGTGCCAGCAGTAAGGGGGGGTATGAAAAAGAGACCCAGTACTTC
CASSKGGYEKETQYF
>TRBV30|13|.|.|TRBJ2-2
TGTGCCTGGAAGGACAACCCCACCGGGGAGCTGTTTTTT
CAWKDNPTGELFF
>TRBV30|14|TRBD2|few|TRBJ2-5
TGTGCCTGGAGACCGCGGGGGGCTGAAGAGACCCAGTACTTC
CAWRPRGAEETQYF
>TRBV7-3|16|TRBD2|many|TRBJ2-2
TGTGCCAGCAGCCAAGGGACTAGCAGACACACCGGGGAGCTGTTTTTT
CASSQGTSRHTGELFF